Presented here are 21 T cell receptor beta chains from one specimen sequenced in a study of molecular identifiers for immune sequencing clone quantification listed by TCRdb under 2018. Libraries came from PCR. Sequencing used a NextSeq 500. The public reads were reanalyzed by TCRdb: fastp trimming at Q25, MiXCR alignment, in-frame beta chains only. All rows with the same CDR3 protein become a single entry with the most common DNA and genes. The sample table lists 400,000 to 600,000 distinct CDR3 sequences, under 30% of them with a count of one. The top ten clones comprise under 0.85% of the sample. Sequenced sample: naive CD8+ T cells from blood, with Jurkat cell RNA spiked in. Explained via the paper, the cell subset or site label denotes: FACS-sorted CD8+CD4-CCR7+CD45RA+ naive T cells. The receptors derive from a human donor in good health. Some libraries in this study had Jurkat cell RNA spiked in.

The chain joins TRBV5-6 to TRBJ2-5; D perhaps matches TRBD2 (5 bases). The CDR3 is 16 residues long. Trimming took 0 bases from V and 3 from J, leaving 15 bases between them. Germline V CDR1 and CDR2: SGHDT, YYEEEE. CDR3 in amino acids: CASSLGLPTAKETQYF. CDR3 DNA: TGTGCCAGCAGCTTGGGACTACCGACCGCTAAAGAGACCCAGTACTTC.

The chain links TRBV12-3 or TRBV12-4 to TRBJ1-2; D possibly corresponds to TRBD1 (5 bases). Trimming pared 5 bases from V and 1 base from J, leaving 5 bases between. The length of the CDR3 is 12 residues. The CDR3 DNA follows: TGTGCCAGCAGTCAGGGTAACTATGGCTACACCTTC. Its protein is CASSQGNYGYTF.

As concerns this clonotype: This may come from a read error, since a much larger clone is one base off. This chain links TRBV4-3 with TRBJ1-1, with a weak D call TRBD1 (5 bases). CDR1 is LGHNA and CDR2 is YSLEER in the germline V gene. The CDR3 has 17 residues. As DNA, the CDR3 is TGCACCAGCAGCCAAGACCGATATATGAGGGGAGGAACTGAAGCTTTCTTT. This translates into CTSSQDRYMRGGTEAFF.

This clonotype was detected only a few times. The chain is built from TRBV15 and TRBJ2-7; possibly TRBD1 for D (6 bases). The CDR3 sequence is 15 residues long. Between the trimmed V and J ends, which lost 0 bases and 3 bases, there was a span of 12 bases. Germline V gene data show CDR1 as LNHNV and CDR2 as YYDKDF (reference sequence). The CDR3 nucleotides read TGTGCCACCAGCAGAGAACAGGGAACCATCTACGAGCAGTACTTC. Its protein is CATSREQGTIYEQYF.

This clonotype was found once. One end of the junction fails to match germline, which may point to a read error. CDR3 amino acids: CAWSVPTATQYF. In nucleotides, the CDR3 is TGTGCCTGGAGTGTCCCCACAGCTACGCAGTATTTT. The chain couples TRBV30 to TRBJ2-3; D is unresolved. The germline V gene has CDR1 GTSNPN and CDR2 SVGIG (reference sequence). The CDR3 runs 12 residues.

The chain recombines TRBV19 with TRBJ1-2; D unresolved. This CDR3 region has 11 residues. CDR1 is LNHDA and CDR2 is SQIVND in the germline V gene (reference sequence). The ends were cut back, 3 bases at V and 6 bases at J, with 5 bases in the middle. The CDR3 coding sequence is TGTGCCAGTAGTATTGGGGATGGCTACACCTTC. It specifies CASSIGDGYTF.

The V and J genes are TRBV11-2 and TRBJ2-7; D is unclear. Germline CDR1 is SGHAT and CDR2 is FQNNGV. The V and J ends lost 7 bases and 2 bases respectively, with 12 bases between them. The CDR3 is 13 residues long. The CDR3 protein is CASNVGPTYEQYF. As DNA, the CDR3 is TGTGCCAGCAACGTCGGGCCAACCTACGAGCAGTACTTC.

This clonotype has a handful of counts. The V and J genes are TRBV12-3 or TRBV12-4 and TRBJ2-5; 13 bases line up with TRBD2. This CDR3 is 15 amino acids long. V gave up 6 bases and J gave up 2 bases; unmatched junction bases: 3. The CDR3 bases are TGTGCCAGCAGCGGACTAGCGGGGGTTCAAGAGACCCAGTACTTC. Its protein product is CASSGLAGVQETQYF.

On this clonotype itself: Given a much more abundant clone one base away, this may be a read error. The V gene is TRBV6-5, the J gene TRBJ1-5, with 10 bases fitting TRBD1. The CDR3 is 14 amino acids. Looked up from germline, CDR1 is MNHEY and CDR2 is SVGAGI. V trimming: 6 bases; J trimming: 6 bases; junction bases outside the gene matches: 5. The CDR3 region has the DNA TGTGCCAGCAGAAGCGGGACAGGGGTTCAGCCCCAGCATTTT. This translates into CASRSGTGVQPQHF.

This clonotype was counted a few times. A much larger clone differs from this one at a single base, so this may be a read error. The chain couples TRBV7-2 to TRBJ2-1; D is unresolved. The germline CDR1 and CDR2 sequences are SGHTA and FQGNSA. Deletions cut 5 bases from V and 10 bases from J, with 24 bases between. The CDR3 length is 16 residues. Written as DNA, the CDR3 is TGTGCCAGCAGCCCCGACCCCATCCACCCAGGTTGGGAGCAGTTCTTC. It specifies CASSPDPIHPGWEQFF.

This clonotype has just a few counts. The chain combines TRBV12-5 with TRBJ2-3, with D perhaps matching TRBD1 (6 bases). Trimming left V 3 bases short and J 0 bases short, with 25 bases between. Germline assignment: CDR1 LGHNT and CDR2 FRNRAP. CDR3 length: 20 residues. As DNA, the CDR3 is TGTGCTAGTGGTTTCTCCCTAGCAGGGGACCTACTGCCTAGCACAGATACGCAGTATTTT. It is translated as CASGFSLAGDLLPSTDTQYF.

The table lists this clonotype with a few counts. The genes are TRBV2 and TRBJ2-5; no firm D call. The V and J ends lost 2 bases and 1 base respectively, with 17 bases between them. Germline loops: CDR1 SNHLY, CDR2 FYNNEI. CDR3 length equals 17 residues. CDR3 sequence: CASSEWIRLATQETQYF. For the CDR3, the DNA is TGTGCCAGCAGTGAATGGATCCGGTTAGCCACCCAAGAGACCCAGTACTTC.

This sequence joins TRBV7-3 and TRBJ2-5; D gene unclear. The V gene's germline CDR1 is SGHTA and CDR2 FQGTGA. CDR3 length: 14 amino acids. V lost 5 bases and J lost 4, with 14 bases in between. The CDR3 region is CASSISGPGETQYF. CDR3 nucleotide sequence: TGTGCCAGCAGCATTTCGGGCCCTGGAGAGACCCAGTACTTC.

J is TRBJ2-2 and V is TRBV28; D not certain. Germline V lookup: CDR1 MDHEN, CDR2 SYDVKM. The CDR3 runs to 12 residues. Deletions cut 6 bases from V and 6 bases from J, with 8 bases between. The CDR3, as DNA: TGTGCCAGCAGAATCCCTCCCGGGGAGCTGTTTTTT. This translates into CASRIPPGELFF.

This clonotype was seen at least ten times. The chain couples TRBV30 to TRBJ2-7; weak D call: TRBD2 (5 bases). The CDR3 is 13 amino acids. Germline V gene sequence: CDR1 GTSNPN, CDR2 SVGIG (reference sequence). V was clipped by 2 bases and J by 7 bases, with 15 bases between them. CDR3 in amino acids: CAWSTTPRGEQYF. The CDR3 DNA reads TGTGCCTGGAGTACTACTCCTCGAGGGGAGCAGTACTTC.

As to this clonotype: This may be a read error: a much more frequent sequence differs by one nucleotide. As the CDR3 is not closed by the conserved phenylalanine or tryptophan, this likely results from a read error. The V call is TRBV12-3 or TRBV12-4, the J call TRBJ2-3, with D possibly matching TRBD2 (5 bases). Trimming removed 6 bases from V and 1 base from J, with 17 bases in between. The CDR3 totals 16 residues. The CDR3 DNA follows: TGTGCCAGCAGCCTACCGTCGGCGGGTGGCACAGATACGCAGTATTTA. Its translation is CASSLPSAGGTDTQYL.

This clonotype is a singleton in its sample. Possible read error: a much larger clone is one base away. The V and J genes are TRBV20-1 and TRBJ2-7, with 7 bases fitting TRBD1. The CDR3 extends over 15 amino acids. Germline V gives CDR1 DFQATT, CDR2 SNEGSKA (reference sequence). The CDR3 protein is CGARDSRGRVHEQYF. The CDR3, as DNA: TGCGGTGCTAGAGATAGTAGGGGGCGAGTCCACGAGCAGTACTTC.

The table lists this clonotype with many counts. V usage is TRBV7-9 and J usage is TRBJ2-3; TRBD2 agrees at 13 bases. This CDR3 has 18 residues. The V gene end was trimmed by 2 bases and the J gene end by 4 bases; junction bases not matched to a gene: 9. CDR1 SEHNR and CDR2 FQNEAQ come from the germline V gene (reference sequence). The CDR3 DNA reads TGTGCCAGCAGCTTACCCCGGACTAGCGGGAGACTCGCAGATACGCAGTATTTT. Its translation is CASSLPRTSGRLADTQYF. The full variable domain, completed using reference TRBV7-9 and TRBJ2-3, is DTGVSQNPRHKITKRGQNVTFRCDPISEHNRLYWYRQTLGQGPEFLTYFQNEAQLEKSRLLSDRFSAERPKGSFSTLEIQRTEQGDSAMYLCASSLPRTSGRLADTQYFGPGTRLTVL.

The sample holds a few counts of this clonotype. The rearrangement links TRBV27 to TRBJ1-5; TRBD1 agrees at 7 bases. Germline values: CDR1 MNHEY, CDR2 SMNVEV (reference sequence). This CDR3 has 14 residues. Unmatched junction bases numbered 5, after V lost 5 bases and J lost 4 bases. The CDR3 coding sequence is TGTGCCAGCAGTGCCCGGGACAGAAATCAGCCCCAGCATTTT. Its protein is CASSARDRNQPQHF.

The rearrangement uses TRBV2 and TRBJ1-2, with D possibly being TRBD1 (6 bases). Trimming left V 3 bases short and J 0 bases short, with 17 bases between. In germline, CDR1 is SNHLY, CDR2 FYNNEI. The CDR3 length is 17 residues. This CDR3 is CASSDGTGSISNYGYTF. The CDR3 nucleotides are TGTGCCAGCAGTGACGGAACAGGGAGTATTTCTAACTATGGCTACACCTTC.

This clonotype has a handful of counts. The rearrangement joins TRBV2 to TRBJ1-5, with a possible D match to TRBD1 (5 bases). Deletions cut 6 bases from V and 3 bases from J, with 15 bases between. This CDR3 is 15 amino acids long. Germline CDR1 SNHLY, CDR2 FYNNEI. The CDR3 coding sequence is TGTGCCAGCAGCCCGATACGGGGACTCAATCAGCCCCAGCATTTT. Translating gives CASSPIRGLNQPQHF.